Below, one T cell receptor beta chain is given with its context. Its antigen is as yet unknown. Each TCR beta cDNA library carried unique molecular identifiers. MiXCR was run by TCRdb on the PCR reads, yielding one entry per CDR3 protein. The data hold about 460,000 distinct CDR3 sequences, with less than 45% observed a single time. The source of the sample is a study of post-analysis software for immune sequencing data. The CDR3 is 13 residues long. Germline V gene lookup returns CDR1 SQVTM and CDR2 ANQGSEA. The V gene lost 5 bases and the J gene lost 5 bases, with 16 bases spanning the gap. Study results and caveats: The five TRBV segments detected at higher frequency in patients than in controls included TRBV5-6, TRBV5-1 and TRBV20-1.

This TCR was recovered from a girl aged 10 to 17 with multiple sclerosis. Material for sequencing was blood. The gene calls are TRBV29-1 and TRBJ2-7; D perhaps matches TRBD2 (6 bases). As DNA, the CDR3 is TGCAGCGTTTCGACTAGTTCGGTCGACGAGCAGTACTTC. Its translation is CSVSTSSVDEQYF.